Shown below are 29 T cell receptor beta chains from a single sample sequenced in a study of siplizumab effects on memory and regulatory T cells. Their target antigens are unknown. Responder and stimulator cells in the mixed lymphocyte reaction were cultured together for under 7 days at 37°C. The table came from immunoSEQ multiplex PCR; TCRdb's copy has only in-frame clones and leaves some out. This table holds 5,000 to 7,500 clones, 36% found once. The material sequenced was CFSE-low (dividing) CD8+ T cells sorted from an allogeneic mixed lymphocyte reaction. All receptors come from a human donor in good health; the cells came from an allogeneic mixed lymphocyte reaction.

Only one count was recorded for this clone. The chain couples TRBV27 to TRBJ2-6; D gene ambiguous. This CDR3 is 18 amino acids long. The V end lost 5 bases, the J end lost 5 bases, and 22 bases lay between the germline ends. Germline CDR1 reads MNHEY; CDR2 reads SMNVEV (reference sequence). CDR3 region: CASSDRLWLQSRANVLTF. DNA for the CDR3: TGTGCCAGCAGTGATAGACTCTGGCTACAAAGTCGGGCCAACGTCCTGACTTTC.

The V call is TRBV7-6, the J call TRBJ2-7, with a tentative D call TRBD2 (7 bases). The V and J ends lost 4 bases and 5 bases respectively, with 15 bases between them. Germline lookup yields CDR1 SGHVS and CDR2 FNYEAQ. The CDR3 covers 14 residues. The CDR3 sequence: CASSSRGGGDEQYF. DNA of the CDR3: TGTGCCAGCAGCTCCAGGGGAGGGGGGGACGAGCAGTACTTC.

The chain uses TRBV7-7 and TRBJ1-1, with TRBD1 matching over 10 bases. The germline CDR1 and CDR2 sequences are SSHAT and FNYEAQ (reference sequence). The CDR3 has 17 residues. V gave up 5 bases and J gave up 2 bases; unmatched junction bases: 11. The CDR3 reads CASSPYLGTGANTEAFF. CDR3 sequence (DNA): TGTGCCAGCAGCCCCTACCTCGGGACAGGGGCAAACACTGAAGCTTTCTTT.

The table lists this clone with a few counts. The chain is built from TRBV10-1 and TRBJ2-5; 9 nucleotides agree with TRBD1. The CDR3 has 13 amino acids. Per germline, CDR1 WNHNN and CDR2 SYGVQD (reference sequence). The V segment lost 3 bases and the J segment 5 bases; nucleotides outside the gene matches: 1. DNA of the CDR3: TGCGCCAGCAGTGACGGACAGGGGGAGACCCAGTACTTC. Its protein is CASSDGQGETQYF.

This clone appeared a few times. The rearrangement links TRBV13 to TRBJ2-7, with no clear D. CDR3 length: 14 amino acids. Trimming cost V 0 bases and J 5 bases, with 11 bases left between them. CDR1 PRHDT and CDR2 FYEKMQ come from the germline V gene (reference sequence). The CDR3 here is CASSLGVRDDEQYF. The CDR3 nucleotides are TGTGCCAGCAGCTTAGGGGTCAGAGATGACGAGCAGTACTTC.

In its sample, this clone ranks as medium-sized (0.01 to 0.1%). This chain connects TRBV7-9 to TRBJ2-2, with TRBD2 matching over 9 bases. Losses at the gene ends were 5 bases for V and 6 bases for J; bases not matched to a gene: 7. Germline V gives CDR1 SEHNR, CDR2 FQNEAQ (reference sequence). The CDR3 loop spans 15 amino acids. This CDR3 reads CASSGVAGAPGELFF. The CDR3 DNA reads as TGTGCCAGCAGCGGGGTAGCGGGGGCCCCCGGGGAGCTGTTTTTT.

This clone is judged medium-sized. This sequence joins TRBV4-1 and TRBJ2-7; perhaps TRBD1 as D (6 bases). V was trimmed by 3 bases and J by 2 bases, leaving 14 bases between them. This CDR3 has 15 amino acids. CDR1 and CDR2 (germline): MGHRA, YSYEKL. As DNA, the CDR3 is TGCGCCAGCAGCCAGACCTCGGGACATGCCTACGAGCAGTACTTC. Translated: CASSQTSGHAYEQYF.

This clone was picked up a small number of times. The chain is built from TRBV19 and TRBJ1-5; unclear D gene. CDR3 length equals 12 residues. The germline V gene encodes CDR1 LNHDA and CDR2 SQIVND (reference sequence). Trimming took 7 bases from V and 3 from J, leaving 7 bases between them. Here the CDR3 DNA reads TGTGCCAGTAAACTTTACAATCAGCCCCAGCATTTT. Amino acid sequence: CASKLYNQPQHF.

CDR3 in amino acids: CASRDLNYNEQFF. CDR3 nucleotide sequence: TGTGCCAGCCGGGACCTAAACTACAATGAGCAGTTCTTC. The chain recombines TRBV27 with TRBJ2-1; the D call may be TRBD1 or TRBD2 (5 bases each). CDR1 and CDR2 (germline): MNHEY, SMNVEV (reference sequence). The CDR3 runs 13 residues. The ends were cut back, 8 bases at V and 3 bases at J, with 11 bases in the middle.

Points on this clone: At one of its ends the junction is not consistent with the germline gene, which may arise from a read error. This sequence joins TRBV7-8 and TRBJ2-7; unclear D gene. The CDR3 spans 13 residues. Germline V lookup: CDR1 SGHVS, CDR2 FQNEAQ. The CDR3 region is CASGLVGGYEQYF. In DNA, the CDR3 is TGTGCCAGCGGCTTAGTCGGTGGCTACGAGCAGTACTTC.

The chain is built from TRBV6-5 and TRBJ2-7; 8 bases match TRBD1. The CDR3 covers 13 residues. Germline lookup yields CDR1 MNHEY and CDR2 SVGAGI. J lost 7 bases, V lost 8 bases, and 10 bases had no gene match. The CDR3 is CASEAGGYLEQYF. For the CDR3, the DNA is TGTGCCAGCGAGGCAGGGGGCTACTTGGAGCAGTACTTC.

This clone occurred a few times. This chain connects TRBV6-1 to TRBJ2-1; D gene ambiguous. This CDR3 has 11 amino acids. From germline, CDR1 is MNHNS and CDR2 SASEGT. With 8 bases removed from V and 9 bases from J, the gap between germline ends came to 11 bases. CDR3 DNA: TGTGCCAGCCAACTCAGACCTGAGCAGTTCTTC. As protein: CASQLRPEQFF.

This chain links TRBV7-9 with TRBJ2-2; D gene unclear. The CDR3 is 14 amino acids. V was trimmed by 4 bases and J by 0 bases, leaving 6 bases between them. Germline CDR1 is SEHNR and CDR2 is FQNEAQ (reference sequence). CDR3 DNA sequence: TGTGCCAGCAGCTGGAACTCGAACACCGGGGAGCTGTTTTTT. It translates to CASSWNSNTGELFF. Together with reference TRBV7-9 and TRBJ2-2, the CDR3 gives the full variable domain: DTGVSQNPRHKITKRGQNVTFRCDPISEHNRLYWYRQTLGQGPEFLTYFQNEAQLEKSRLLSDRFSAERPKGSFSTLEIQRTEQGDSAMYLCASSWNSNTGELFFGEGSRLTVL.

This clone has just a few counts. This chain joins TRBV5-4 and TRBJ2-1; weak D call: TRBD2 (6 bases). The germline V and J ends were trimmed by 4 bases and 8 bases, with 22 bases remaining between them. Germline V lookup: CDR1 SGHNT, CDR2 YYREEE (reference sequence). The CDR3 covers 16 residues. CDR3 nucleotide sequence: TGTGCCAGCAGCCAAGAAGCCGAGGTAGCGGCCCATGAGCAGTTCTTC. Protein: CASSQEAEVAAHEQFF.

This clone turned up a few times. The chain couples TRBV7-8 to TRBJ2-7; TRBD2 might be the D (6 bases). The germline V gene encodes CDR1 SGHVS and CDR2 FQNEAQ. The CDR3 spans 13 residues. V was trimmed by 3 bases and J by 3 bases, leaving 9 bases between them. DNA of the CDR3: TGTGCCAGCAGCTTGGAGGACTACTACGAGCAGTACTTC. This sequence encodes CASSLEDYYEQYF. Filled out from reference TRBV7-8 and TRBJ2-7, the complete variable domain reads GAGVSQSPRYKVAKRGQDVALRCDPISGHVSLFWYQQALGQGPEFLTYFQNEAQLDKSGLPSDRFFAERPEGSVSTLKIQRTQQEDSAVYLCASSLEDYYEQYFGPGTRLTVT.

Judged by abundance, this clone is medium-sized. Other nucleotide sequences from this sample produce the same CDR3. The chain links TRBV30 to TRBJ2-7; 9 bases are a match to TRBD1. CDR1 GTSNPN and CDR2 SVGIG come from the germline V gene (reference sequence). With 3 bases clipped from V and 3 bases from J, the junction kept 3 bases outside the gene matches. The CDR3 runs 13 residues. The DNA of the CDR3 is TGTGCCTGGAGGGGACAGGGAATCTACGAGCAGTACTTC. This codes for CAWRGQGIYEQYF. The whole variable domain, filled in from reference TRBV30 and TRBJ2-7, reads SQTIHQWPATLVQPVGSPLSLECTVEGTSNPNLYWYRQAAGRGLQLLFYSVGIGQISSEVPQNLSASRPQDRQFILSSKKLLLSDSGFYLCAWRGQGIYEQYFGPGTRLTVT.

Concerning this clone itself: A much larger clonotype is one base distant, so this may be a read error. V usage is TRBV21-1 and J usage is TRBJ2-2; the D call of TRBD1 is as the table states it, not checked on the DNA. TRBV21-1 is a documented pseudogene. This CDR3 contains 16 residues. In nucleotides, the CDR3 is TGTGCCGGCAGCAAAGAAAGGGGGACAGTCACCGGGGAGCTGTTTTTT. It specifies CAGSKERGTVTGELFF.

This clone counts as large. V usage is TRBV6-6 and J usage is TRBJ1-2; no clear D gene. Germline values: CDR1 MNHNY, CDR2 SVGAGI (reference sequence). V was shortened by 0 bases and J by 0 bases, with 5 bases between the two germline ends. CDR3 size: 14 residues. The CDR3 nucleotides are TGTGCCAGCAGTTACTCGGGCACTAACTATGGCTACACCTTC. Translated, it gives CASSYSGTNYGYTF.

The genes are TRBV7-3 and TRBJ2-7, with TRBD2 identical over 7 bases. The CDR3 consists of 16 residues. The V and J ends lost 6 bases and 4 bases, in that order; junction bases with no gene match: 15. The germline CDR1 and CDR2 sequences are SGHTA and FQGTGA. CDR3: CASRPTSEPPHYEQYF. The DNA for the CDR3 is TGTGCCAGCAGACCCACTAGCGAGCCGCCCCATTACGAGCAGTACTTC.

The J gene is TRBJ1-1, the V gene TRBV5-4; tentative D call: TRBD1 (5 bases). The germline V and J ends were trimmed by 5 bases and 7 bases, with 12 bases remaining between them. Germline V gene lookup returns CDR1 SGHNT and CDR2 YYREEE (reference sequence). The CDR3 sequence is 12 residues long. The CDR3 region is CASRGTYNEAFF. Here the CDR3 DNA reads TGTGCCAGCAGAGGGACCTACAATGAAGCTTTCTTT.

This clone is labeled medium-sized. The gene calls are TRBV7-9 and TRBJ2-1; 10 bases align to TRBD2. Per germline, CDR1 SEHNR and CDR2 FQNEAQ (reference sequence). Trimming at V came to 5 bases and at J to 0 bases, leaving 1 base not matched to a gene. The CDR3 consists of 15 residues. This CDR3 reads CASSPSGSSYNEQFF. In DNA, the CDR3 is TGTGCCAGCAGCCCTAGCGGGAGCTCCTACAATGAGCAGTTCTTC.

This clone qualifies as medium-sized. The genes are TRBV11-3 and TRBJ2-3, with no clear D. The CDR3 length is 16 residues. V lost 4 bases and J lost 5, with 19 bases in between. CDR1 and CDR2 (germline): SGHNT, YENEEA. The CDR3 sequence: CASSSRGTDGEDTQYF. The CDR3 nucleotides are TGTGCCAGCAGCTCTAGAGGTACGGACGGAGAAGATACGCAGTATTTT.

This clone was seen a few times. The chain carries TRBV4-1 and TRBJ2-3; D is undetermined. Trimming stripped 0 bases from V and 0 bases from J, with 10 bases between. CDR1 MGHRA and CDR2 YSYEKL come from the germline V gene. The CDR3 length is 16 residues. The CDR3 here is CASSQESVTSTDTQYF. In DNA form, the CDR3 reads TGCGCCAGCAGCCAAGAGTCGGTCACTAGCACAGATACGCAGTATTTT.

This clone is termed medium-sized (0.01 to 0.1%). J is TRBJ2-5 and V is TRBV5-6; 10 bases map to TRBD2. V shed 4 bases and J 3 bases; nucleotides not matched to a gene: 9. The CDR3 sequence is 16 residues long. Germline-derived CDR1 and CDR2 are SGHDT and YYEEEE. CDR3 loop: CASSPQGLAGEETQYF. CDR3 sequence (DNA): TGTGCCAGCAGCCCCCAGGGGCTAGCGGGAGAAGAGACCCAGTACTTC. Looking up the rest from reference TRBV5-6 and TRBJ2-5 gives the full variable domain: DAGVTQSPTHLIKTRGQQVTLRCSPKSGHDTVSWYQQALGQGPQFIFQYYEEEERQRGNFPDRFSGHQFPNYSSELNVNALLLGDSALYLCASSPQGLAGEETQYFGPGTRLLVL.

The chain uses TRBV5-1 and TRBJ2-1; TRBD2 matches 11 bases. V lost 3 bases to trimming and J lost 4 bases; unmatched junction nucleotides: 3. The CDR3 is 15 residues long. The germline V gene has CDR1 SGHRS and CDR2 YFSETQ. CDR3 residues: CASSSGTSGYNEQFF. The CDR3 DNA follows: TGCGCCAGCAGCTCCGGGACTAGCGGATACAATGAGCAGTTCTTC.

This rearrangement joins TRBV7-9 to TRBJ1-2, with no clear D. Trimming stripped 4 bases from V and 5 bases from J, with 14 bases between. The germline CDR1 and CDR2 sequences are SEHNR and FQNEAQ (reference sequence). The CDR3 is made up of 14 amino acids. The CDR3, as DNA: TGTGCCAGCAGCTCGGATGTCACGAATTATGGCTACACCTTC. Translation gives CASSSDVTNYGYTF. The full variable domain, its missing parts supplied by reference TRBV7-9 and TRBJ1-2, is DTGVSQNPRHKITKRGQNVTFRCDPISEHNRLYWYRQTLGQGPEFLTYFQNEAQLEKSRLLSDRFSAERPKGSFSTLEIQRTEQGDSAMYLCASSSDVTNYGYTFGSGTRLTVV.

This clone rates as medium-sized. The chain couples TRBV27 to TRBJ2-7; 9 nucleotides align to TRBD1. V was clipped by 5 bases and J by 5 bases; unmatched bases: 7. CDR3 length: 14 amino acids. The V gene's germline CDR1 is MNHEY and CDR2 SMNVEV (reference sequence). CDR3 sequence (DNA): TGTGCCAGCAGTCATGGGACAGGGCCCAACGAGCAGTACTTC. This translates into CASSHGTGPNEQYF.

This clone qualifies as medium-sized (0.01 to 0.1%). V and J are TRBV11-3 and TRBJ1-1; D is undetermined. Germline V lookup: CDR1 SGHNT, CDR2 YENEEA. The V end lost 3 bases, the J end lost 0 bases, and 5 bases lay between the germline ends. The CDR3 spans 13 residues. The CDR3 reads CASSLPMNTEAFF. The CDR3 nucleotides are TGTGCCAGCAGCTTGCCTATGAACACTGAAGCTTTCTTT. Filled out from reference TRBV11-3 and TRBJ1-1, the complete variable domain reads EAGVVQSPRYKIIEKKQPVAFWCNPISGHNTLYWYLQNLGQGPELLIRYENEEAVDDSQLPKDRFSAERLKGVDSTLKIQPAELGDSAVYLCASSLPMNTEAFFGQGTRLTVV.

The rearrangement links TRBV28 to TRBJ2-2; D is tentatively TRBD1 or TRBD2 (5 bases each). Germline V CDR1 and CDR2: MDHEN, SYDVKM. V lost 6 bases to trimming and J lost 0 bases, with 11 bases between them. The CDR3 sequence is 15 residues long. Here the CDR3 DNA reads TGTGCCAGCAGGGGGGTAGCGACGAACACCGGGGAGCTGTTTTTT. Residues: CASRGVATNTGELFF.